Listed below are T cell receptor beta chains from one sample, sequenced in a study of T cell repertoires in cytomegalovirus infection. TCRdb called the reads again in MiXCR, with one record for every CDR3 protein. The profile shows 510,000 or so distinct CDR3 sequences, about a quarter of them singletons. Material for sequencing was PBMCs. The receptor set was obtained from a human donor in good health (CMV status not recorded). Some clones in this sample may be carry-over from other donors' samples. Both conserved end residues are part of each CDR3. The order of the fields is J gene, clone size, D gene, CDR3 length, V gene, CDR3 protein, CDR3 DNA. The D gene is left open where the match is weak. Where a row states a size, it is once, few, many or the class of an expanded clone; other rows omit it.

J gene: TRBJ2-2; clone size: few; D gene: NA; CDR3 length: 14; V gene: TRBV28; CDR3 protein: CASSRAVDTGELFF; CDR3 DNA: TGTGCCAGCAGTCGCGCGGTCGACACCGGGGAGCTGTTTTTT
J gene: TRBJ2-6; clone size: NA; D gene: NA; CDR3 length: 15; V gene: TRBV29-1; CDR3 protein: CSVEGRASGANVLTF; CDR3 DNA: TGCAGCGTTGAGGGCAGGGCATCCGGGGCCAACGTCCTGACTTTC
J gene: TRBJ2-5; clone size: many; D gene: NA; CDR3 length: 15; V gene: TRBV7-2; CDR3 protein: CASSFQQGSAETQYF; CDR3 DNA: TGTGCCAGCAGCTTCCAACAGGGATCGGCGGAGACCCAGTACTTC
J gene: TRBJ2-2; clone size: NA; D gene: NA; CDR3 length: 15; V gene: TRBV4-3; CDR3 protein: CASSQESSGVGELFF; CDR3 DNA: TGCGCCAGCAGCCAAGAAAGTTCCGGGGTCGGGGAGCTGTTTTTT
J gene: TRBJ2-1; clone size: NA; D gene: NA; CDR3 length: 13; V gene: TRBV11-2; CDR3 protein: CASSLTAYNEQFF; CDR3 DNA: TGTGCCAGCAGCTTGACAGCCTACAATGAGCAGTTCTTC
J gene: TRBJ2-1; clone size: once; D gene: NA; CDR3 length: 17; V gene: TRBV9; CDR3 protein: CASSAWELAIEGNEQFF; CDR3 DNA: TGTGCCAGCAGCGCCTGGGAGTTAGCTATAGAGGGCAATGAGCAGTTCTTC
J gene: TRBJ1-2; clone size: NA; D gene: NA; CDR3 length: 15; V gene: TRBV19; CDR3 protein: CASSDQPVQRYGYTF; CDR3 DNA: TGTGCCAGTAGTGATCAGCCGGTCCAACGCTATGGCTACACCTTC
J gene: TRBJ2-7; clone size: few; D gene: TRBD1; CDR3 length: 13; V gene: TRBV28; CDR3 protein: CATYGTASYEQYF; CDR3 DNA: TGTGCCACCTACGGGACAGCCTCCTACGAGCAGTACTTC
J gene: TRBJ2-5; clone size: many; D gene: TRBD2; CDR3 length: 14; V gene: TRBV7-2; CDR3 protein: CASTPGLARETQYF; CDR3 DNA: TGTGCCAGCACCCCTGGACTAGCGAGAGAGACCCAGTACTTC
J gene: TRBJ1-1; clone size: NA; D gene: TRBD1; CDR3 length: 11; V gene: TRBV12-3/TRBV12-4; CDR3 protein: CASIRGTEAFF; CDR3 DNA: TGTGCCAGCATCAGGGGGACTGAAGCTTTCTTT
J gene: TRBJ1-5; clone size: NA; D gene: NA; CDR3 length: 14; V gene: TRBV19; CDR3 protein: CASSSHREGQPQHF; CDR3 DNA: TGTGCCAGTAGTTCCCACAGGGAAGGTCAGCCCCAGCATTTT
J gene: TRBJ2-5; clone size: few; D gene: NA; CDR3 length: 17; V gene: TRBV7-6; CDR3 protein: CASSLAWRVGRGETQYF; CDR3 DNA: TGTGCCAGCAGCTTAGCGTGGAGGGTCGGTCGCGGAGAGACCCAGTACTTC
J gene: TRBJ1-4; clone size: many; D gene: NA; CDR3 length: 16; V gene: TRBV7-2; CDR3 protein: CASSLDPSQGGEKLFF; CDR3 DNA: TGTGCCAGCAGCTTAGATCCGTCCCAGGGAGGGGAAAAACTGTTTTTT
J gene: TRBJ2-2; clone size: many; D gene: TRBD1; CDR3 length: 16; V gene: TRBV12-5; CDR3 protein: CASGLPSIPQGNELFF; CDR3 DNA: TGTGCTAGTGGTTTGCCCAGCATACCACAGGGGAACGAGCTGTTTTTT
J gene: TRBJ2-5; clone size: NA; D gene: NA; CDR3 length: 14; V gene: TRBV2; CDR3 protein: CASRLQGPEETQYF; CDR3 DNA: TGTGCCAGCAGACTACAGGGTCCTGAAGAGACCCAGTACTTC
J gene: TRBJ1-5; clone size: few; D gene: NA; CDR3 length: 14; V gene: TRBV6-1; CDR3 protein: CASSKGDTNQPQHF; CDR3 DNA: TGTGCCAGCAGTAAAGGGGACACTAATCAGCCCCAGCATTTT